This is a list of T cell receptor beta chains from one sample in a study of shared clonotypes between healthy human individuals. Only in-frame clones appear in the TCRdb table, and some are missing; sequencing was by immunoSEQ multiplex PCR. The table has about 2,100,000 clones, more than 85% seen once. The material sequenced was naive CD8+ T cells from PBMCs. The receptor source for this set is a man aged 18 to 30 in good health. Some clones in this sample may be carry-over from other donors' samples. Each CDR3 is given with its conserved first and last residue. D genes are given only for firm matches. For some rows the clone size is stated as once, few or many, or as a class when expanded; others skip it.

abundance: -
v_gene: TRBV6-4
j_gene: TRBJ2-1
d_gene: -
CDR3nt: TGTGCCAGCAGTGAGTTGGTAGCGAGTATAAATGAGCAGTTCTTC
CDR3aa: CASSELVASINEQFF

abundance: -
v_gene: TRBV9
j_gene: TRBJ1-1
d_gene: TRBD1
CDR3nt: TGTGCCAGCAGCCCATACGGACAGGCGAACACTGAAGCTTTCTTT
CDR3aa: CASSPYGQANTEAFF

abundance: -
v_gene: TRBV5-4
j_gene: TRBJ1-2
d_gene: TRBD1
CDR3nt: TGTGCCAGCAGCGACTGGGACAGCGCAACTAACTATGGCTACACCTTC
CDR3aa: CASSDWDSATNYGYTF

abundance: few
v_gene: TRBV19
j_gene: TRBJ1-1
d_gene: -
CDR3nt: TGTGCCAGTAGTATTTGGAGCATGAACACTGAAGCTTTCTTT
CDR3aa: CASSIWSMNTEAFF

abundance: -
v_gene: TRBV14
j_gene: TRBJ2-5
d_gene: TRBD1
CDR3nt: TGTGCCAGCAGCCAAGACAGGGTAACAGGGGGAGAGACCCAGTACTTC
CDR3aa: CASSQDRVTGGETQYF

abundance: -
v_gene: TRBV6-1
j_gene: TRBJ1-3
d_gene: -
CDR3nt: TGTGCCAGCAGTGAAGCGGTGTACTCTGGAAACACCATATATTTT
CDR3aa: CASSEAVYSGNTIYF

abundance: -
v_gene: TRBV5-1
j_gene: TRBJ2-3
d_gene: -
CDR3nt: TGCGCCAGCAGGACCCCCGGCGCCCTCACAGATACGCAGTATTTT
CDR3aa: CASRTPGALTDTQYF

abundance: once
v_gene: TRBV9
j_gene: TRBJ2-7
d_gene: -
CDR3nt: TGTGCCAGCAGCCTCTCAAGGACAGCCCCTTCCTACGAGCAGTACTTC
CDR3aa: CASSLSRTAPSYEQYF

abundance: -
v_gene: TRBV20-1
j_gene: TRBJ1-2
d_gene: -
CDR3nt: TGCAGTGCTTTCCGGTCCGGAAACACCTTC
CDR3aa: CSAFRSGNTF

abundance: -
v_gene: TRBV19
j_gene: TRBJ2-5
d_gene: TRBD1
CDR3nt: TGTGCCAGTAGTGCGAACAGGGGGGCGCAAGAGACCCAGTACTTC
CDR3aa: CASSANRGAQETQYF

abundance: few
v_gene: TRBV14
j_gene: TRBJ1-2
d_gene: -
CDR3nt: TGTGCCAGCAGCCCATTGAACACTAACTATGGCTACACCTTC
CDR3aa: CASSPLNTNYGYTF

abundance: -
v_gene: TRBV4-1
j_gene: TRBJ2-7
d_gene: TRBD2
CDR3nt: TGCGCCAGCAGCCAAGGGGGGGGTAAGGGTTACTCCTACGAGCAGTACTTC
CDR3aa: CASSQGGGKGYSYEQYF

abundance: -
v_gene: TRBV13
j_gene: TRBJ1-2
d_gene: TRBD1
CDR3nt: TGTGCCAGCAGCACTAGACAGGGAGCACGCTATGGCTACACCTTC
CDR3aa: CASSTRQGARYGYTF

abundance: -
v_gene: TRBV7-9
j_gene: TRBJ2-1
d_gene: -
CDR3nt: TGTGCCAGCAGCTCGGAGGGCCGTGGAGATGAGCAGTTCTTC
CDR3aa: CASSSEGRGDEQFF

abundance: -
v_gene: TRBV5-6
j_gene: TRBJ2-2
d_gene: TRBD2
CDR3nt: TGTGCCAGCAGCTTGTCGACTAGCGGGAGGAGGGGCGGGGAGCTGTTTTTT
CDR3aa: CASSLSTSGRRGGELFF

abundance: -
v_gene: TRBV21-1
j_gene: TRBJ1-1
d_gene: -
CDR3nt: TGTGCCAGCAGCAAAGAAAAAGTGGACCAAAAAAAGACTGAAGCTTTCTTT
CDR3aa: CASSKEKVDQKKTEAFF

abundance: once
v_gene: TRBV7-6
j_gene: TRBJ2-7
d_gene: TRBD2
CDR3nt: TGTGCCAGCACCGTGGGGAGGGGATACTCCTACGAGCAGTACTTC
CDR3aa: CASTVGRGYSYEQYF

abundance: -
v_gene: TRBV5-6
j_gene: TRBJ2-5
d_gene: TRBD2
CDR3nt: TGTGCCAGCAGCTTGACTAGCGGGAAAGAGACCCAGTACTTC
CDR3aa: CASSLTSGKETQYF

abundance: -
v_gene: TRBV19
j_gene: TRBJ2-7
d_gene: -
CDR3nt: TGTGCCAGTAGTATGGGGGGAAACTCCTACGAGCAGTACTTC
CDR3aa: CASSMGGNSYEQYF

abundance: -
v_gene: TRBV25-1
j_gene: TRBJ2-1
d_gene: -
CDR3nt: TGTGCCAGCAGTGACCGAGGGTCAGGACAGTTCTTC
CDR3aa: CASSDRGSGQFF

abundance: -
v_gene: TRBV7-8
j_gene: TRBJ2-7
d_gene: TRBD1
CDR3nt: TGTGCCAGCAGCCTAACCCGGGACAGGCGCGAGCAGTACTTC
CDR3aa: CASSLTRDRREQYF

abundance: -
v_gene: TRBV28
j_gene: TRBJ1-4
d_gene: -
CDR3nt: TGTGCCGCACTACGGACGGGAGCAACTAATGAAAAACTGTTTTTT
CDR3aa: CAALRTGATNEKLFF

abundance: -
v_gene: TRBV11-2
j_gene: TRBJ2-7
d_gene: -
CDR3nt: TGTGCCAGCAGCCGACTCTACGAGCAGTACTTC
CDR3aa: CASSRLYEQYF

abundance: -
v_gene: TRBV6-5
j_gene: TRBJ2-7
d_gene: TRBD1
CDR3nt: TGTGCCAGCAGTTACGCAACAGGGGGCGAGCAGTACTTC
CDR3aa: CASSYATGGEQYF

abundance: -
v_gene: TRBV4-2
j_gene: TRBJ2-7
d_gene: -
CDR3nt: TGTGCCAGCAGCCAAGCGGTTCGGGAGCGCCTATACGAGCAGTACTTC
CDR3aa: CASSQAVRERLYEQYF

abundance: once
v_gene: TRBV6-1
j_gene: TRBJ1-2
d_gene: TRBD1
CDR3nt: TGTGCCAGCAGTGAAGCAGCCTGGGACAGGGTGTATATTAGCTATGGCTACACCTTC
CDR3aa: CASSEAAWDRVYISYGYTF

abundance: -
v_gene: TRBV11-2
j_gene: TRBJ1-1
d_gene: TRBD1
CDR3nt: TGTGCCAGCAGCTTAGCCGCAGGGGGGATGGGCACTGAAGCTTTCTTT
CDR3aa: CASSLAAGGMGTEAFF

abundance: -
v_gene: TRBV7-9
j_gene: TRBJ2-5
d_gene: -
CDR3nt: TGTGCCAGCAGCTTACCCCCCCGGGGAGAGACCCAGTACTTC
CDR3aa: CASSLPPRGETQYF

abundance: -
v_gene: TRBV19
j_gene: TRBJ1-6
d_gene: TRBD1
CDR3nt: TGTGCCAGTAGTATTGGGACAGTAAGAAATTCACCCCTCCACTTT
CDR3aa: CASSIGTVRNSPLHF

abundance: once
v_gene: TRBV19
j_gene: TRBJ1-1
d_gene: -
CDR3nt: TGTGCCAGTAGTACGGGACATTCGAACACTGAAGCTTTCTTT
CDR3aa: CASSTGHSNTEAFF

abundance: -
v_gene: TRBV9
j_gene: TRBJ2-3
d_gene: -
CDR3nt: TGTGCCAGCAGCCCCCCTCTGGGTGGGACGCAGTATTTT
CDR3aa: CASSPPLGGTQYF

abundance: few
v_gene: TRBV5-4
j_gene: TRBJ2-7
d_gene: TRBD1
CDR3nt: TGTGCCAGCAGCTGGGACAGATCCTACGAGCAGTACTTC
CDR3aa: CASSWDRSYEQYF

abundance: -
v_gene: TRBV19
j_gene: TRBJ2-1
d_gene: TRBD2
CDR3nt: TGTGCCAGTAGTATCGCGGGAGGCGGGAGCAATGAGCAGTTCTTC
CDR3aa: CASSIAGGGSNEQFF

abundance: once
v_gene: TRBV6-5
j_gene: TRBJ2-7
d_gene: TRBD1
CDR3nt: TGTGCCAGCGCGACAGGGGTCTACGAGCAGTACTTC
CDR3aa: CASATGVYEQYF

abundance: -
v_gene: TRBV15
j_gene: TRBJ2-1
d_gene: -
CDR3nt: TGTGCCACCAGCAGAGACAGGTTAAGCTCCTACAATGAGCAGTTCTTC
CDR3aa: CATSRDRLSSYNEQFF

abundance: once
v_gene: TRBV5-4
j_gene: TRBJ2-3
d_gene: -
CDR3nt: TGTGCCAGCAGCTCTCCGGGCAAAACAGATACGCAGTATTTT
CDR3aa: CASSSPGKTDTQYF

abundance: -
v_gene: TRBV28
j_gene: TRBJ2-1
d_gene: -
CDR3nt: TGTGCCAGCAGTCCCCGGGACCGAGCCATCAATGAGCAGTTCTTC
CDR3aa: CASSPRDRAINEQFF

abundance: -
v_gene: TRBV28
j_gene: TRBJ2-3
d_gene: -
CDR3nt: TGTGCCAGCAGTTTCGAACCTTTTACAGGGACAGATACGCAGTATTTT
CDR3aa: CASSFEPFTGTDTQYF

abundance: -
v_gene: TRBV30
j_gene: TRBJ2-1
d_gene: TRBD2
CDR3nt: TGTGCCTGGAGCCAACGCGCTAGCGGTCCCTACAATGAGCAGTTCTTC
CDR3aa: CAWSQRASGPYNEQFF

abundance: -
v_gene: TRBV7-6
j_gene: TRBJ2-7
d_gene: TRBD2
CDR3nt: TGTGCCAGCAGTGAAGGACTAGCGGGTTACGAGCAGTACTTC
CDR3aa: CASSEGLAGYEQYF

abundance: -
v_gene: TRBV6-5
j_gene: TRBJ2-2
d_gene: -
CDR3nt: TGTGCCAGCAGGATTCTACAGGGCGAGGAGCTGTTTTTT
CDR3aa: CASRILQGEELFF

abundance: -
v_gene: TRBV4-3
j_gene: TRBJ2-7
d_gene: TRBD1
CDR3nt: TGCGCCAGCAGCCACCGACAGGGATACGAGCAGTACTTC
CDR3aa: CASSHRQGYEQYF

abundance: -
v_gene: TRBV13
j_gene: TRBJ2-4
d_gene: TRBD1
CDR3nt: TGTGCCAGCAGCCAAAACAGGGGTGGAGGAAACATTCAGTACTTC
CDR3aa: CASSQNRGGGNIQYF

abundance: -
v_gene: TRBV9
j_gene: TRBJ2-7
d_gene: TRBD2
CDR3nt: TGTGCCAGCAGCGTCGGGACTAGCGGGAGTTTCGAGCAGTACTTC
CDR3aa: CASSVGTSGSFEQYF